The next 31 T cell receptor beta chains were all read from a single sample in a study of PD-1 blockade in classical Hodgkin lymphoma. Specified time point: cycle 4 day 1 (C4D1), after more than five weeks of nivolumab. Relapse was seen in all patients after autologous stem cell transplantation, and brentuximab vedotin exposure was variable. Assay used: immunoSEQ multiplex PCR; TCRdb lists only in-frame clones, some missing. Of over 80,000 clones in the sample, around four fifths were seen once. Sequenced material: peripheral blood mononuclear cells (PBMCs), taken before the fourth cycle of nivolumab. The receptors here all came from a human donor with classical Hodgkin lymphoma.

The chain recombines TRBV23-1 with TRBJ1-5; 8 bases align to TRBD1. TRBV23-1 is labeled an ORF, and its function is uncertain. This CDR3 comprises 20 residues. The trim removed 6 bases at V and 2 bases at J, leaving 21 bases unmatched. Written as DNA, the CDR3 is TGCGCCAGCAGCGACATCGGCCCCTCAGGGGGCATGCGTGGCAATCAGCCCCAGCATTTT. It specifies CASSDIGPSGGMRGNQPQHF.

The V and J genes are TRBV6-1 and TRBJ1-5; D is uncertain. V was shortened by 4 bases and J by 4 bases, with 14 bases between the two germline ends. There are 15 residues in the CDR3. Per the germline V gene, CDR1 is MNHNS and CDR2 is SASEGT. CDR3 in amino acids: CASSGERPKNQPQHF. The CDR3 nucleotides read TGTGCCAGCAGTGGGGAAAGACCGAAGAATCAGCCCCAGCATTTT.

The chain combines TRBV15 with TRBJ2-7; D ambiguous. Looked up from germline, CDR1 is LNHNV and CDR2 is YYDKDF (reference sequence). The CDR3 totals 13 residues. Trimming left V 3 bases short and J 4 bases short, with 10 bases between. The CDR3 protein is CATSRRLGYEQYF. The CDR3 coding sequence is TGTGCCACCAGCAGGAGATTGGGATACGAGCAGTACTTC.

V is TRBV27 and J is TRBJ1-2; a weak D match, TRBD1 (6 bases). Deletions cut 2 bases from V and 4 bases from J, with 8 bases between. This CDR3 is built from 13 residues. CDR1 MNHEY and CDR2 SMNVEV come from the germline V gene (reference sequence). The CDR3 region is CASSLGGLYGYTF. CDR3 DNA: TGTGCCAGCAGTTTAGGGGGGCTCTATGGCTACACCTTC.

This chain uses TRBV7-2 with TRBJ2-5, with 9 bases matching TRBD1. The CDR3 spans 14 residues. Germline V gene lookup returns CDR1 SGHTA and CDR2 FQGNSA. The V and J ends lost 5 bases and 1 base, in that order; junction bases with no gene match: 2. CDR3 in amino acids: CASSRDRAQETQYF. CDR3 bases: TGTGCCAGCAGCCGGGACAGGGCCCAAGAGACCCAGTACTTC. Full variable domain (rest looked up from reference TRBV7-2 and TRBJ2-5): GAGVSQSPSNKVTEKGKDVELRCDPISGHTALYWYRQSLGQGLEFLIYFQGNSAPDKSGLPSDRFSAERTGGSVSTLTIQRTQQEDSAVYLCASSRDRAQETQYFGPGTRLLVL.

The chain joins TRBV5-1 to TRBJ2-7, with TRBD2 identical over 12 bases. With 4 bases clipped from V and 6 bases from J, the junction kept 8 bases outside the gene matches. The germline gives CDR1 SGHRS, CDR2 YFSETQ. CDR3 size: 15 residues. The CDR3 nucleotides read TGCGCCAGCAGCCACGGACTAGCGGGATCTGGCGAGCAGTACTTC. Amino acid sequence: CASSHGLAGSGEQYF.

The chain uses TRBV9 and TRBJ2-1; 7 nucleotides align to TRBD1. V gave up 3 bases and J gave up 4 bases; unmatched junction bases: 4. The CDR3 totals 14 residues. CDR1 is SGDLS and CDR2 is YYNGEE in the germline V gene. CDR3: CASSDGQEYNEQFF. The CDR3 nucleotides read TGTGCCAGCAGCGACGGACAGGAGTACAATGAGCAGTTCTTC.

This clone was observed a few times. The chain employs TRBV5-1 and TRBJ2-4, with TRBD2 as a possible D gene (6 bases). Germline CDR1 is SGHRS and CDR2 is YFSETQ. This CDR3 has 14 amino acids. Trimming pared 0 bases from V and 8 bases from J, leaving 12 bases between. CDR3 bases: TGCGCCAGCAGCTTGGCCTTGGGAGGAGACATTCAGTACTTC. Residues: CASSLALGGDIQYF. The full variable domain, in which reference TRBV5-1 and TRBJ2-4 provide the parts outside the CDR3, is KAGVTQTPRYLIKTRGQQVTLSCSPISGHRSVSWYQQTPGQGLQFLFEYFSETQRNKGNFPGRFSGRQFSNSRSEMNVSTLELGDSALYLCASSLALGGDIQYFGAGTRLSVL.

The CDR3 DNA follows: TGTGCCACCAGCAGAGATCTTTCCGGGACAGGGGGCTCTTACGAGCAGTACTTC. Translating gives CATSRDLSGTGGSYEQYF. The chain uses TRBV15 and TRBJ2-7; 12 bases are a match to TRBD1. Trimming cost V 0 bases and J 4 bases; bases outside gene matches: 10. CDR1 and CDR2 (germline): LNHNV, YYDKDF (reference sequence). The CDR3 length is 18 residues.

The CDR3 DNA sequence: TGCAGCGTTGTAATTGGCAGGGGGAGGGATAGCAATCAGCCCCAGCATTTT. Translated: CSVVIGRGRDSNQPQHF. The rearrangement uses TRBV29-1 and TRBJ1-5, with 7 bases lining up with TRBD1. The CDR3 covers 17 residues. Germline CDR1 reads SQVTM; CDR2 reads ANQGSEA. V was pared by 4 bases and J by 0 bases, with 12 bases of the junction left unmatched.

The V call is TRBV5-1, the J call TRBJ2-4; TRBD1 aligns across 7 bases. Germline-derived CDR1 and CDR2 are SGHRS and YFSETQ. Trimming removed 4 bases from V and 8 bases from J; junction bases left unmatched: 12. This CDR3 contains 15 residues. The CDR3 region is CASSRGRDSLDIQYF. The DNA of the CDR3 is TGCGCCAGCAGCCGAGGCCGGGACAGCTTGGACATTCAGTACTTC. The full variable domain, in which reference TRBV5-1 and TRBJ2-4 provide the parts outside the CDR3, is KAGVTQTPRYLIKTRGQQVTLSCSPISGHRSVSWYQQTPGQGLQFLFEYFSETQRNKGNFPGRFSGRQFSNSRSEMNVSTLELGDSALYLCASSRGRDSLDIQYFGAGTRLSVL.

The chain employs TRBV7-2 and TRBJ2-3; 13 bases are shared with TRBD2. The CDR3 loop spans 19 amino acids. V shed 1 base, J shed 2 bases, and the junction held 9 bases outside the gene matches. Germline V lookup: CDR1 SGHTA, CDR2 FQGNSA. DNA for the CDR3: TGTGCCAGCAGCTTAGAGGGGCTGGGACTAGCGGGAACCACAGATACGCAGTATTTT. Amino acid sequence: CASSLEGLGLAGTTDTQYF.

J is TRBJ2-5 and V is TRBV5-1; either TRBD1 or TRBD2 may fit D (5 bases each). The length of the CDR3 is 14 residues. Trimming removed 2 bases from V and 3 bases from J, with 11 bases in between. Looked up from germline, CDR1 is SGHRS and CDR2 is YFSETQ. CDR3: CASSFMRGEETQYF. The CDR3 DNA follows: TGCGCCAGCAGCTTTATGAGGGGCGAAGAGACCCAGTACTTC.

This clone was counted ten times or more. This chain links TRBV6-5 with TRBJ2-7; no clear D. Trimming removed 4 bases from V and 0 bases from J, with 7 bases in between. Germline lookup yields CDR1 MNHEY and CDR2 SVGAGI. The CDR3 is 13 amino acids. The DNA of the CDR3 is TGTGCCAGCAGTTGGCGTCACTCCTACGAGCAGTACTTC. Its protein is CASSWRHSYEQYF.

The chain employs TRBV7-6 and TRBJ2-7; TRBD2 agrees at 11 bases. The CDR3 contains 16 residues. CDR1 SGHVS and CDR2 FNYEAQ come from the germline V gene. The trim removed 5 bases at V and 4 bases at J, leaving 10 bases unmatched. The CDR3 reads CASSGGTSGNFYEQYF. CDR3 nucleotide sequence: TGTGCCAGCAGCGGTGGGACTAGCGGAAATTTTTACGAGCAGTACTTC.

The chain joins TRBV27 to TRBJ1-5; a possible D gene is TRBD1 (6 bases). V lost 2 bases, J lost 3 bases, and 11 bases lay in between. The CDR3 is 15 residues long. Germline loops: CDR1 MNHEY, CDR2 SMNVEV (reference sequence). The DNA for the CDR3 is TGTGCCAGCAGTTTAGGAGGGGGTTTCAATCAGCCCCAGCATTTT. It translates to CASSLGGGFNQPQHF.

The chain carries TRBV5-1 and TRBJ2-7; no definite D call. This CDR3 is built from 13 residues. Trimming pared 3 bases from V and 5 bases from J, leaving 12 bases between. Germline lookup yields CDR1 SGHRS and CDR2 YFSETQ. The CDR3 loop is CASSWAGRDEQYF. The DNA for the CDR3 is TGCGCCAGCAGCTGGGCTGGAAGGGACGAGCAGTACTTC. The full variable domain, rest sourced from reference TRBV5-1 and TRBJ2-7, is KAGVTQTPRYLIKTRGQQVTLSCSPISGHRSVSWYQQTPGQGLQFLFEYFSETQRNKGNFPGRFSGRQFSNSRSEMNVSTLELGDSALYLCASSWAGRDEQYFGPGTRLTVT.

CDR3 nucleotides: TGTGCCAGCAGCCCCAACCGGGGCCGCACAGATACGCAGTATTTT. Protein: CASSPNRGRTDTQYF. V is TRBV7-8 and J is TRBJ2-3; perhaps D is TRBD1 or TRBD2 (5 bases each). V was trimmed by 5 bases and J by 1 base, leaving 13 bases between them. The CDR3 has 15 amino acids. Per germline, CDR1 SGHVS and CDR2 FQNEAQ. Full variable domain (missing parts from reference TRBV7-8 and TRBJ2-3): GAGVSQSPRYKVAKRGQDVALRCDPISGHVSLFWYQQALGQGPEFLTYFQNEAQLDKSGLPSDRFFAERPEGSVSTLKIQRTQQEDSAVYLCASSPNRGRTDTQYFGPGTRLTVL.

This clone showed up just a few times. J is TRBJ2-7 and V is TRBV28, with 10 nucleotides matching TRBD1. The CDR3 loop spans 16 amino acids. Germline CDR1 MDHEN, CDR2 SYDVKM. After removal of 9 bases from V and 6 bases from J, the junction contained 17 bases not matched to a gene. The CDR3 loop reads CASSTGRTGGWGEQYF. In DNA, the CDR3 is TGTGCCAGTTCTACAGGCCGGACAGGGGGTTGGGGCGAGCAGTACTTC.

The J gene is TRBJ2-7, the V gene TRBV5-4; 11 nucleotides line up with TRBD1. The CDR3 covers 17 residues. Trimming at V came to 0 bases and at J to 0 bases, leaving 5 bases not matched to a gene. CDR1 is SGHNT, CDR2 YYREEE, per germline (reference sequence). The CDR3 protein is CASSLGTGGPSSYEQYF. In nucleotides, the CDR3 is TGTGCCAGCAGCTTGGGGACAGGGGGCCCGAGCTCCTACGAGCAGTACTTC.

V usage is TRBV14 and J usage is TRBJ2-1; TRBD2 matches at 8 bases. The germline CDR1 and CDR2 sequences are SGHDN and FVKESK. The J segment lost 1 base and the V segment lost 0 bases, leaving 17 bases of the junction unmatched. This CDR3 is built from 21 residues. The CDR3 is CASSQDFRGRFTGRSYNEQFF. DNA for the CDR3: TGTGCCAGCAGCCAAGATTTTCGCGGGAGGTTTACGGGGAGGTCCTACAATGAGCAGTTCTTC.

The chain is built from TRBV7-9 and TRBJ1-2; tentatively, D is TRBD1 (5 bases). The CDR3 spans 16 residues. V lost 5 bases and J lost 2, with 18 bases in between. The germline CDR1 and CDR2 sequences are SEHNR and FQNEAQ (reference sequence). CDR3 nucleotides: TGTGCCAGCAGCCCCTGGCCTGATGCAGGGAACTATGGCTACACCTTC. Its protein is CASSPWPDAGNYGYTF.

The chain recombines TRBV9 with TRBJ1-2, with a weak D call TRBD1 (6 bases). From germline, CDR1 is SGDLS and CDR2 YYNGEE. V was clipped by 4 bases and J by 6 bases, with 13 bases between them. The CDR3 is made up of 13 amino acids. The CDR3 coding sequence is TGTGCCAGCAGCCCCCAGGGGTTTAATGGCTACACCTTC. Translating gives CASSPQGFNGYTF.

With respect to this clone: The sample carries other DNA sequences with the same CDR3. This chain uses TRBV18 with TRBJ1-2; 7 bases agree with TRBD1. Per germline, CDR1 KGHSH and CDR2 LQKENI. There are 15 residues in the CDR3. With 2 bases clipped from V and 3 bases from J, the junction kept 6 bases outside the gene matches. CDR3 in DNA: TGTGCCAGCTCACCAGGGCAGGGGGTGGACTATGGCTACACCTTC. It translates to CASSPGQGVDYGYTF.

This chain uses TRBV2 with TRBJ1-5; D is uncertain. Germline CDR1 is SNHLY and CDR2 is FYNNEI. V lost 8 bases and J 5 bases, leaving 16 bases between the germline ends. There are 14 residues in the CDR3. The CDR3 region is CASQGRGIDQPQHF. In DNA, the CDR3 is TGTGCCAGCCAAGGACGGGGAATAGATCAGCCCCAGCATTTT. The whole variable domain, remainder taken from reference TRBV2 and TRBJ1-5, is EPEVTQTPSHQVTQMGQEVILRCVPISNHLYFYWYRQILGQKVEFLVSFYNNEISEKSEIFDDQFSVERPDGSNFTLKIRSTKLEDSAMYFCASQGRGIDQPQHFGDGTRLSIL.

The gene calls are TRBV5-6 and TRBJ1-6, with D possibly being TRBD1 (6 bases). This CDR3 is built from 16 residues. V lost 4 bases and J lost 1, with 12 bases in between. Per germline, CDR1 SGHDT and CDR2 YYEEEE. The CDR3 sequence: CASSGGGPSYNSPLHF. The CDR3 coding sequence is TGTGCCAGCAGCGGGGGCGGACCTTCCTATAATTCACCCCTCCACTTT.

The J gene is TRBJ1-2, the V gene TRBV5-1; perhaps TRBD1 as D (5 bases). The CDR3 has 17 amino acids. Germline V gene data show CDR1 as SGHRS and CDR2 as YFSETQ. V lost 1 base to trimming and J lost 6 bases, with 22 bases between them. The CDR3 sequence: CASSLSWDSPQGDGYTF. CDR3 nucleotides: TGCGCCAGCAGCTTGTCTTGGGACTCTCCTCAGGGAGATGGCTACACCTTC.

The chain has TRBV11-2 and TRBJ2-7; D is unclear. Trimming cost V 2 bases and J 4 bases, with 18 bases left between them. The CDR3 covers 16 residues. The germline CDR1 and CDR2 sequences are SGHAT and FQNNGV. The CDR3 DNA sequence: TGTGCCAGCAGCTTACCCCAAGCCCGAGGACGGTACGAGCAGTACTTC. Translation: CASSLPQARGRYEQYF.

V and J are TRBV19 and TRBJ1-5, with D hard to call. Germline assignment: CDR1 LNHDA and CDR2 SQIVND (reference sequence). Deletions cut 0 bases from V and 15 bases from J, with 12 bases between. This CDR3 has 12 residues. CDR3 DNA: TGTGCCAGTAGTATAGATCGATTGCGCCTGCATTTT. Encoded protein: CASSIDRLRLHF.

The chain combines TRBV5-6 with TRBJ2-1, with D uncertain. The CDR3 runs to 16 residues. The germline V and J ends were trimmed by 2 bases and 0 bases, with 12 bases remaining between them. Per germline, CDR1 SGHDT and CDR2 YYEEEE. The CDR3 DNA reads as TGTGCCAGCAGCTTCTTATGGGGAAGCTCCTACAATGAGCAGTTCTTC. It is translated as CASSFLWGSSYNEQFF.

The rearrangement uses TRBV2 and TRBJ1-1; no firm D call. CDR1 and CDR2 from the germline V gene are SNHLY and FYNNEI. The V and J ends lost 5 bases and 8 bases respectively, with 9 bases between them. The CDR3 contains 11 residues. DNA of the CDR3: TGTGCCAGCAGTTACGGGAGGGAAGCTTTCTTT. This codes for CASSYGREAFF.